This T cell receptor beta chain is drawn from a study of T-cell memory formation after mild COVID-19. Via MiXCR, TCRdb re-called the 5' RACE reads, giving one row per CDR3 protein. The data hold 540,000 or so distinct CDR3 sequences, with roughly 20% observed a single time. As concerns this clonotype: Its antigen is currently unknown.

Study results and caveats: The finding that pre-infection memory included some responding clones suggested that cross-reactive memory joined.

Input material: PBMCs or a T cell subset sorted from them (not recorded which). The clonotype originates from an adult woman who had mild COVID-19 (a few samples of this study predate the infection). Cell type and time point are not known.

CDR3 sequence: CASSRSGRVTGELFF. The CDR3 nucleotides are TGTGCCAGCAGCAGAAGCGGGAGAGTAACCGGGGAGCTGTTTTTT. The chain recombines TRBV6-2 or TRBV6-3 with TRBJ2-2; 8 bases fit TRBD2. Per the germline V gene, CDR1 is MNHEY and CDR2 is SVGEGT. V lost 6 bases to trimming and J lost 5 bases; unmatched junction nucleotides: 8. This CDR3 is built from 15 residues.